The clone carrying this TCR beta chain appeared a single time. Its antigen is still unknown. Sequenced by immunoSEQ multiplex PCR; TCRdb stores in-frame clones only, minus some. The data contain 950,000 to 1,200,000 clones, about 80% of them seen just once; the ten biggest clones take up about 0.94%. The CDR3 is made up of 15 amino acids. V dropped 2 bases and J dropped 2; count of bases not matched to a gene: 4. The germline V gene has CDR1 SGDLS and CDR2 YYNGEE. This sample is part of a study of shared clonotypes between healthy human individuals. Study outcomes and limitations: Clonotype sharing across four donors was observed for about 5.2% of naive CD4 clonotypes. Sequencing depth was expected to influence donor clonotype sharing. Donor scarcity curtailed the genetic and exposure-history diversity represented herein.

Into CD45RA+ naive and CD45RA-negative memory subsets, the CD4+ cells were split. Sequenced sample: memory CD4+ T cells from PBMCs. Sample subset: CD45RA-negative fraction. The V call is TRBV9, the J call TRBJ1-3, with TRBD1 matching 7 bases. This clonotype was obtained from a man between 18 and 29 years old in good health. Some clones in this sample may be carry-over from other donors' samples. The CDR3 is CASSVLTGAGNTIYF. The CDR3 coding sequence is TGTGCCAGCAGCGTCCTTACAGGGGCTGGAAACACCATATATTTT.